Following are 21 T cell receptor beta chains from one sample sequenced in a study of cytomegalovirus exposure and HLA in healthy donors. This PCR relied on a set of 60 Vbeta primers and 13 Jbeta primers. Only in-frame clones appear in the TCRdb table, and some are missing; sequencing was by immunoSEQ multiplex PCR. The profile shows more than 90,000 clones, around 84% of them singletons. The sequencing sample was made of PBMCs. The source is a woman aged 40 to 49 in good health and CMV-seropositive.

V and J are TRBV28 and TRBJ2-7; 12 bases map to TRBD2. From germline, CDR1 is MDHEN and CDR2 SYDVKM. The V and J ends lost 4 bases and 0 bases, in that order; junction bases with no gene match: 1. The CDR3 extends over 15 amino acids. CDR3 nucleotide sequence: TGTGCCAGCAGTTCTAGCGGGAGGGACTCCTACGAGCAGTACTTC. Translation: CASSSSGRDSYEQYF.

The chain employs TRBV7-9 and TRBJ2-7, with D possibly matching TRBD2 (6 bases). With 1 base removed from V and 8 bases from J, the gap between germline ends came to 15 bases. The CDR3 totals 14 residues. Looked up from germline, CDR1 is SEHNR and CDR2 is FQNEAQ (reference sequence). Here the CDR3 reads CASSLGGTYKQQYF. CDR3 nucleotide sequence: TGTGCCAGCAGCTTAGGCGGGACGTATAAACAGCAGTACTTC.

This clone was picked up one time. This chain joins TRBV28 and TRBJ2-6; D is perhaps TRBD1 (6 bases). The germline V gene encodes CDR1 MDHEN and CDR2 SYDVKM. CDR3 length: 16 residues. The V end was cut by 7 bases, the J end by 1 base, with 14 bases between. This CDR3 reads CASTQGTPSGANVLTF. The CDR3, as DNA: TGTGCCAGCACCCAGGGGACACCGTCTGGGGCCAACGTCCTGACTTTC.

The V and J genes are TRBV28 and TRBJ2-1; 7 positions match TRBD2. Germline lookup yields CDR1 MDHEN and CDR2 SYDVKM. V lost 5 bases and J lost 4; bases outside the gene matches: 8. The CDR3 consists of 15 residues. The CDR3 bases are TGTGCCAGCAGTCCCGAGCGGGACCGATACAATGAGCAGTTCTTC. It specifies CASSPERDRYNEQFF.

The chain recombines TRBV5-1 with TRBJ2-1; 10 nucleotides align to TRBD1. The CDR3 runs to 14 residues. Trimming at V came to 0 bases and at J to 8 bases, leaving 2 bases not matched to a gene. Germline-derived CDR1 and CDR2 are SGHRS and YFSETQ. The CDR3 sequence is CASSLGTGGDEQFF. In DNA, the CDR3 is TGCGCCAGCAGCTTGGGGACAGGGGGAGATGAGCAGTTCTTC.

The CDR3 here is CASSDGQGMTGELFF. Here the CDR3 DNA reads TGTGCCAGCAGTGACGGACAGGGAATGACCGGGGAGCTGTTTTTT. The chain recombines TRBV6-1 with TRBJ2-2; 8 nucleotides match TRBD1. Germline trimming cut 3 bases from V and 5 bases from J; bases unmatched to any gene: 5. The CDR3 runs to 15 residues. Looked up from germline, CDR1 is MNHNS and CDR2 is SASEGT.

J is TRBJ2-1 and V is TRBV7-6; perhaps TRBD2 as D (5 bases). The V end lost 3 bases, the J end lost 2 bases, and 14 bases lay between the germline ends. The CDR3 consists of 16 residues. Germline values: CDR1 SGHVS, CDR2 FNYEAQ. CDR3 DNA sequence: TGTGCCAGCAGCTTGTTCACCGGGATTACCTACAATGAGCAGTTCTTC. Amino acid sequence: CASSLFTGITYNEQFF. Based on the CDR3 plus reference TRBV7-6 and TRBJ2-1, the full variable domain is GAGVSQSPRYKVTKRGQDVALRCDPISGHVSLYWYRQALGQGPEFLTYFNYEAQQDKSGLPNDRFSAERPEGSISTLTIQRTEQRDSAMYRCASSLFTGITYNEQFFGPGTRLTVL.

In its sample, this clone is large. This sequence joins TRBV6-1 and TRBJ1-1; 9 bases line up with TRBD1. There are 14 residues in the CDR3. Trimming cost V 10 bases and J 6 bases; bases outside gene matches: 12. Germline assignment: CDR1 MNHNS and CDR2 SASEGT. This CDR3 reads CATRPDRGTAEAFF. The CDR3 DNA reads TGTGCCACCCGCCCTGACAGGGGGACAGCTGAAGCTTTCTTT.

J is TRBJ1-6 and V is TRBV15; the D gene is possibly TRBD1 (5 bases). This CDR3 is built from 18 residues. The V gene's germline CDR1 is LNHNV and CDR2 YYDKDF (reference sequence). Trimming pared 1 base from V and 7 bases from J, leaving 20 bases between. CDR3 sequence reads: CATSRAISGQTRNSPLHF. DNA of the CDR3: TGTGCCACCAGCAGAGCAATCTCAGGGCAGACGAGGAATTCACCCCTCCACTTT.

The V call is TRBV19, the J call TRBJ2-1; 12 bases agree with TRBD2. Germline V CDR1 and CDR2: LNHDA, SQIVND (reference sequence). CDR3 size: 16 residues. The trim removed 6 bases at V and 9 bases at J, leaving 12 bases unmatched. In DNA form, the CDR3 reads TGTGCCAGTAGCCCTCTACTAGCGGGGGGCGCGGGTGAGCAGTTCTTC. Translation gives CASSPLLAGGAGEQFF.

The CDR3 nucleotides are TGTGCCAGCAGTTTATTACGACTAGCGGGAGAGGGCACCGGGGAGCTGTTTTTT. Translated, it gives CASSLLRLAGEGTGELFF. The genes are TRBV28 and TRBJ2-2; 12 bases align to TRBD2. Germline CDR1 reads MDHEN; CDR2 reads SYDVKM. The ends lost 1 base at V and 4 bases at J; junction bases unmatched: 7. The CDR3 sequence is 18 residues long. The full variable domain, in which reference TRBV28 and TRBJ2-2 provide the parts outside the CDR3, is DVKVTQSSRYLVKRTGEKVFLECVQDMDHENMFWYRQDPGLGLRLIYFSYDVKMKEKGDIPEGYSVSREKKERFSLILESASTNQTSMYLCASSLLRLAGEGTGELFFGEGSRLTVL.

DNA of the CDR3: TGTGCCAGCAGCCACAGAGGAGGTGAGAATCAGCCCCAGCATTTT. Translating gives CASSHRGGENQPQHF. This chain joins TRBV7-9 and TRBJ1-5; no clear D. Deletions cut 5 bases from V and 4 bases from J, with 15 bases between. This CDR3 has 15 amino acids. In germline, CDR1 is SEHNR, CDR2 FQNEAQ (reference sequence). The variable domain in full, completed from reference TRBV7-9 and TRBJ1-5, reads DTGVSQNPRHKITKRGQNVTFRCDPISEHNRLYWYRQTLGQGPEFLTYFQNEAQLEKSRLLSDRFSAERPKGSFSTLEIQRTEQGDSAMYLCASSHRGGENQPQHFGDGTRLSIL.

The chain couples TRBV5-1 to TRBJ2-5; TRBD2 matches at 7 bases. Per the germline V gene, CDR1 is SGHRS and CDR2 is YFSETQ. The CDR3 extends over 14 amino acids. Losses at the gene ends were 4 bases for V and 5 bases for J; bases not matched to a gene: 8. The CDR3 reads CASSPLGGTETQYF. CDR3 nucleotides: TGCGCCAGCAGCCCCCTGGGGGGGACTGAGACCCAGTACTTC. Filled out from reference TRBV5-1 and TRBJ2-5, the complete variable domain reads KAGVTQTPRYLIKTRGQQVTLSCSPISGHRSVSWYQQTPGQGLQFLFEYFSETQRNKGNFPGRFSGRQFSNSRSEMNVSTLELGDSALYLCASSPLGGTETQYFGPGTRLLVL.

The chain links TRBV2 to TRBJ2-7; a possible D gene is TRBD1 (5 bases). CDR1 and CDR2 (germline): SNHLY, FYNNEI. This CDR3 has 15 amino acids. The germline V and J ends were trimmed by 3 bases and 3 bases, with 15 bases remaining between them. CDR3 in amino acids: CASSDRAQTVYEQYF. The DNA for the CDR3 is TGTGCCAGCAGTGACCGGGCCCAGACAGTCTACGAGCAGTACTTC.

V and J are TRBV6-5 and TRBJ2-3; 12 bases fit TRBD2. This CDR3 contains 14 residues. The V segment lost 10 bases and the J segment 2 bases; nucleotides outside the gene matches: 4. CDR1 is MNHEY and CDR2 is SVGAGI in the germline V gene. CDR3 DNA sequence: TGTGCCACCGGACTAGCGGGAACCACAGATACGCAGTATTTT. Translating it yields CATGLAGTTDTQYF.

The gene calls are TRBV6-5 and TRBJ1-2; 9 bases agree with TRBD1. This CDR3 comprises 12 residues. With 7 bases clipped from V and 8 bases from J, the junction kept 5 bases outside the gene matches. CDR1 and CDR2 from the germline V gene are MNHEY and SVGAGI. CDR3 nucleotide sequence: TGTGCCAGCACATGGGACAGGGCCGGCTACACCTTC. Translation gives CASTWDRAGYTF.

The J gene is TRBJ2-7, the V gene TRBV4-1; weak D call: TRBD1 (6 bases). CDR1 and CDR2 from the germline V gene are MGHRA and YSYEKL. The CDR3 has 15 amino acids. The V and J ends lost 4 bases and 1 base respectively, with 14 bases between them. The CDR3 DNA reads TGCGCCAGCAGCCTCCCAGGGGCGTTATCCTACGAGCAGTACTTC. Protein: CASSLPGALSYEQYF.

This chain connects TRBV5-1 to TRBJ2-3; 10 bases map to TRBD2. Trimming at V came to 0 bases and at J to 2 bases, leaving 3 bases not matched to a gene. The germline V gene has CDR1 SGHRS and CDR2 YFSETQ. The CDR3 has 16 amino acids. This chain's CDR3 is CASSLATSGPTDTQYF. CDR3 DNA: TGCGCCAGCAGCTTGGCGACTAGCGGGCCCACAGATACGCAGTATTTT.

CDR3 DNA: TGCAGCGTTGCCGAGAGAGCGGGGGAAGGAGATACGCAGTATTTT. Translating gives CSVAERAGEGDTQYF. The V and J genes are TRBV29-1 and TRBJ2-3, with 8 bases matching TRBD2. The CDR3 has 15 amino acids. The ends lost 4 bases at V and 5 bases at J; junction bases unmatched: 11. Germline assignment: CDR1 SQVTM and CDR2 ANQGSEA.

V and J are TRBV7-8 and TRBJ2-1; D uncertain. CDR3 length: 13 amino acids. The V gene lost 1 base and the J gene lost 6 bases, with 7 bases spanning the gap. Germline V gene lookup returns CDR1 SGHVS and CDR2 FQNEAQ. The CDR3 DNA follows: TGTGCCAGCAGCTTAGTACTTCGCAATGAGCAGTTCTTC. The encoded protein is CASSLVLRNEQFF. Supplemented by reference TRBV7-8 and TRBJ2-1, the full variable domain reads GAGVSQSPRYKVAKRGQDVALRCDPISGHVSLFWYQQALGQGPEFLTYFQNEAQLDKSGLPSDRFFAERPEGSVSTLKIQRTQQEDSAVYLCASSLVLRNEQFFGPGTRLTVL.

This clone occurred once. This chain joins TRBV7-2 and TRBJ2-1; 10 nucleotides line up with TRBD2. Germline values: CDR1 SGHTA, CDR2 FQGNSA. The CDR3 sequence is 13 residues long. Losses at the gene ends were 10 bases for V and 10 bases for J; bases not matched to a gene: 10. CDR3 region: CANRAGGPGEQFF. CDR3 DNA sequence: TGTGCCAACCGAGCGGGAGGGCCGGGGGAGCAGTTCTTC.